This T cell receptor beta chain emerged from a study of T cell responses to AZD1222 COVID-19 vaccine (dated by TCRdb to the early 2020s). Concerning the study at large: AZD1222 recipients whose second dose came at about 4 weeks and those whose second dose came at about 12 weeks were combined into one group, since spike-specific TCR depth and breadth did not differ between the two schedules. TCR sequencing covered over 230 trial participants: about 210 given two doses of AZD1222 and around 26 given two doses of MenACWY control vaccine. Trial participants were enrolled by age into subgroups of 18-55, 56-69 and 70-plus years, and around 150, 28 and 57 TCR-sequenced participants, respectively, were included in these subgroups. The paper as a whole reports these results and caveats: The vaccine-associated CD4 TCRs covered the entire spike protein, and the dominant responses fell in regions 160-218 and 743-854. In the small 56-69-year group, the increase in depth fell short of significance, most likely because of low power. Reportedly, almost half of the unique spike-specific TCRs recognized epitopes lying outside the regions that are mutated in the B.1.351 and B.1.1.7 variants. Most participants were white British and females outnumbered males, and the authors suggested that clonal diversity may have been underestimated. A significant rise in spike-specific TCR breadth and depth was observed after two AZD1222 doses relative to day 0 and relative to MenACWY recipients. Conclusions about previously exposed vaccinees were limited because only six AZD1222 recipients were SARS-CoV-2 seropositive at baseline. Because no day 14 peak-response samples were available, repertoires were characterized only after the peak T cell response.

On this clone: Which antigen it targets is not known. No base qualities exist here, and no much larger clone lies one base off it.

Per the publication, the time point label means: baseline before first vaccination. The vaccinee samples were drawn from two UK trials, COV001 and COV002, one of which was a single-blind randomized controlled phase 2/3 trial testing AZD1222 (ChAdOx1 nCoV-19) in healthy adults. For TCRbeta chain sequencing, PBMC samples from trial participants were taken at day 0 and at day 28 after the second dose. The CDR3 regions of human TCRbeta chains were analyzed by immunosequencing. On the authors' methods: Repertoire TCRs were matched against a reference library of SARS-CoV-2-specific TCRs generated with the MIRA antigen-specificity platform. Breadth was defined as the fraction of unique TCRs that were SARS-CoV-2-associated, and depth was defined as the fraction of total T cells that were SARS-CoV-2-associated. Each spike-specific TCR was assigned to its reactive spike region and to a CD4 or CD8 class using the MIRA data. Log10-transformed breadth and depth values were compared by one-way ANOVA with Sidak's multiple comparisons tests. Here the immuneACCESS table is served through TCRdb, limited to in-frame sequences with V and J called. Missing clones are a known gap in these copies; in checked studies unresolved V genes cover under half, and the rest lacks a known reason. V, J and clone size were drawn from that table, and D and trimming were deduced from the DNA. The sample has under 110,000 clones on record, roughly 86% of them singletons. Clones ranked in the top ten supply about 1.5% of the sample.

Here the sequenced sample was peripheral blood, taken on day 0 of AZD1222 vaccination. The TCR originated in an adult in good health.

The CDR3 corresponds to CASGDTGSYNSPLHF. The DNA is TGTGCCAGCGGGGACACAGGCTCCTATAATTCACCCCTCCACTTT. The sequence joins TRBV28 to TRBJ1-6; the best D guess is TRBD1, with 6 bases matching. The germline V gene supplies CDR1 MDHEN and CDR2 SYDVKM. The CDR3 goes from the cysteine to the phenylalanine over 15 residues. The retained sequence is limited to the CDR3, 45 bases, with the frame set at the first base. V is cut by 8 bases and J by 0 bases, and the space between the germline ends is 11 bases.